This entry is about one TCR beta chain. Its target antigen remains unknown. One base away there is no much larger clone; base qualities are not given. Peripheral blood CD8+ and CD4+ T cells from healthy donors, Susac syndrome patients and multiple sclerosis patients were profiled by high-throughput TCR beta sequencing. Susac syndrome patients met recently defined diagnostic criteria for definite or probable disease. CD8+ TEMRA cells were enriched by FACS, while bulk CD8+ and CD4+ T cells were purified by magnetic negative isolation. Blood was collected in EDTA tubes and processed within 24 hours, with PBMCs isolated through density gradient centrifugation. PBMCs destined for TCR sequencing were cryopreserved in liquid nitrogen and later thawed in a 37 °C water bath. Purity of sorted or isolated CD4+, CD8+ and CD8+ TEMRA cells was at least 90%. Its CDR3 holds 18 amino acids, cysteine through phenylalanine. The kept DNA is CDR3 alone, 54 bases in frame from the first base. V is cut back by 0 bases and J by 3 bases, with 9 bases in the junction unmatched. According to the germline V gene (reference sequence), CDR1 reads DFQATT and CDR2 reads SNEGSKA.

The data stem from a study of CD8 T cells in Susac syndrome (dated by TCRdb to the late 2010s). About the investigation overall: Of the Susac syndrome patients who were sequenced, about 6 had clinically active disease and roughly eight were in clinical remission. At the time of blood withdrawal, Susac syndrome patients were either therapy-naive, taking corticosteroids (with some also receiving IVIg), or on IVIg alone. Repertoire sequencing was used to test whether CD8+ T cell activation and differentiation in Susac syndrome was antigen driven. The study compared CD8+ T cell repertoire clonality among 12 healthy donors, approximately 14 Susac syndrome patients and some 16 multiple sclerosis patients. On the study overall, not on this receptor specifically: Susac syndrome CD8+ repertoires showed clonal expansion, highest in CD8+ TEMRA cells and greater in clinically active than remitting patients. The study acknowledged that relatively few individuals were included in the TCR sequencing and HLA analysis. Sixteen Susac-specific public clones were identified in the total CD8+ repertoire, and five or six Susac-specific public clones were identified in the CD8+ TEMRA repertoire.

RNA was extracted using the RNeasy kit, and about 0.45 to 1 microgram was reverse transcribed with random hexamers. The immunoSEQ multiplex PCR assay, which covers 54 Vbeta and 13 Jbeta segments, was used to amplify TCR beta CDR3 regions. To correct PCR amplification bias, a synthetic template baseline was used for both primer optimization and computational correction. The original pipeline was this. Reads were annotated to V, D and J genes per IMGT and analyzed with immunoSEQ Analyzer, keeping only productive sequences. Clonality was computed as one minus Shannon entropy normalized by log2 of the number of productive unique sequences. For each patient and control, public and private clones were evaluated among the 100 most prevalent clones. Clones were defined as Susac-specific when absent from the healthy and MS cohorts, from fewer than 1,200 published viral clones and from other ImmuneACCESS disease sequences. The raw public reads went through TCRdb reprocessing: fastp at Q25, MiXCR clone calling, in-frame beta chains kept. Each entry is one CDR3 protein sequence, shown with its most common DNA and genes. These V and J calls originate from TCRdb's pipeline instead of the authors' own analysis. Here the sample has about 110,000 distinct CDR3 sequences; 94% occur a single time. The top ten clonotypes cover around 0.38% of the sample.

Sequences were obtained from CD8+ T cells from PBMCs. This clonotype was sampled from a human donor with Susac syndrome. The chain couples TRBV20-1 to TRBJ2-1; TRBD2 lines up with 12 middle nucleotides. The DNA reads as follows: TGCAGTGCTAGAGATGGCGCTAGCGGGGGGGCCGTCTACAATGAGCAGTTCTTC. The translation is CSARDGASGGAVYNEQFF.